This TCR beta chain was retrieved from a study of blood T cell repertoires in COVID-19. For the study at large: T cells, B-cell-depleted T cells, or PBMCs supplied cDNA or gDNA.

Germline V gene sequence: CDR1 MNHEY, CDR2 SVGAGI. This CDR3 is 13 amino acids long. J lost 8 bases, V lost 7 bases, and 10 bases had no gene match. Methods used by the authors: Reference gene primer amplification in the assay estimated nucleated cell counts. Repertoires were generated with immunoSEQ multiplex PCR, while TCRdb's copy carries only in-frame clones and drops some. V and J calls and clone size are copied from that table; D and trimming were computed from the DNA. The sample has 40,000 or so clones, about four fifths seen once; the top ten hold about a tenth. This receptor was obtained from a man between 60 and 70 years old in a cohort sampled during active COVID-19. What was sequenced was peripheral blood. This chain joins TRBV6-5 and TRBJ1-2, with 7 bases lining up with TRBD1. This CDR3 is CASKPPQGQGYTF. The DNA of the CDR3 is TGTGCCAGCAAACCACCACAGGGGCAAGGCTACACCTTC.